The source of this TCR beta chain is a study of shared clonotypes between healthy human individuals. Findings of the study overall: On the whole, naive subsets had larger estimated richness than memory subsets had. Rarefaction indicated that sorted-subset sequencing remained incomplete although depth was large. With several donors compared, 4% to 5% of naive CD4 clonotypes were shared.

The repertoire was sequenced with immunoSEQ multiplex PCR; TCRdb's copy has only in-frame clones and lacks some. The data hold about 2.4 million clones, with approximately 93% observed a single time. Looked up from germline, CDR1 is SGDLS and CDR2 is YYNGEE. Trimming removed 3 bases at V and 3 bases at J, with 12 bases between. This CDR3 spans 14 amino acids. From CD4+ cells came CD45RA+ naive and CD45RA-negative memory subsets. Comment on this clone: Its cognate antigen is unknown.

Sequenced sample: naive CD4+ T cells from PBMCs. Described subset: CD45RA+ positively selected. The sequence was collected from a man between 18 and 35 years old in good health. Some clones in this sample may be carry-over from other donors' samples. The chain uses TRBV9 and TRBJ1-1; D not resolved. The CDR3 sequence is CASSGGYVDTEAFF. The CDR3, as DNA: TGTGCCAGCAGCGGAGGGTATGTGGACACTGAAGCTTTCTTT.